This T cell receptor (beta chain) was found in a study of blood T cell repertoires in COVID-19. Study-wide background: PBMCs, B-cell-depleted T cells, or T cells provided the cDNA or gDNA that made up the material.

This table comes from immunoSEQ multiplex PCR, and its TCRdb copy is limited to in-frame clones, with some not included. The table includes tens of thousands of clones, approximately 94% detected once. This clone was detected once. The germline V and J ends were trimmed by 0 bases and 8 bases, with 13 bases remaining between them. The CDR3 is made up of 14 amino acids. Looked up from germline, CDR1 is ENHRY and CDR2 is SYGVKD. Sequencing was carried out using peripheral blood. This TCR was recovered from a man in his 70s with active COVID-19. This sequence joins TRBV10-3 and TRBJ1-2; D is undetermined. The CDR3 spells CAISESRTGEGYTF. In DNA form, the CDR3 reads TGTGCCATCAGTGAGTCTAGGACTGGCGAAGGCTACACCTTC.